This section outlines one TCR beta chain sequence together with its context. Original handling: Reference gene primers were amplified, and this amplification served to estimate nucleated cell counts. The assay was immunoSEQ multiplex PCR, and TCRdb's table has in-frame clones only and misses some. That table is the source of V, J and clone size, and D and trimming were worked out from the DNA. The sample consists of about 95,000 clones, about four fifths of them appearing once. CDR3 length: 13 residues. These data belong to a study of blood T cell repertoires in COVID-19. Study at large: Specimens from acute and convalescent COVID-19 originated in the United States, Italy and Spain.

Enrolment of Seattle patients took place during active infection, and they were followed longitudinally. This TCR derives from a man at least 80 years old with COVID-19, enrolled during active disease. Sequenced input: peripheral blood. The rearrangement joins TRBV21-1 to TRBJ2-7; the tabulated D call, TRBD2, remains unverified against the DNA. TRBV21-1 is deemed a pseudogene. CDR3 in DNA: TGTGCCAGCAGCAAAGTTCCCAGACTAGAGCAGTACTTC. This translates into CASSKVPRLEQYF.